The sequence of this TCR beta chain was determined in a study of identical twins (dated by TCRdb to the mid-2010s). Context from the whole study: TCR alpha and beta repertoires from monozygotic twins, unrelated adults of various ages and cord blood were deep-sequenced to test whether fetal clonotypes persist. To rule out contamination, replicate twin experiments were performed at different times with different library preparation protocols. What the research found in general, with its limitations: In monozygotic twins, out-of-frame TCR alpha sharing was systematically underestimated by recombination models, although the models agreed with sharing between unrelated individuals. Fewer insertions were carried by abundant cord blood beta clonotypes; a weaker similar trend was observed in young adult naive repertoires, while no such trend was observed in memory repertoires. Invariant T cells such as MAIT and iNKT could partly confound zero-insertion analyses, though diverse VJ usage argued against this for most clonotypes. Compared with coincidental sharing between unrelated individuals, out-of-frame TCR alpha sequences shared between twins showed an excess of sequences with low generation probability. Because the same donors could not be followed over many years, the conclusions relied on cross-sectional statistical analysis. The excess sharing between twins in beta out-of-frame sequences was weaker because fewer shared sequences reduced the signal-to-noise ratio.

Taken from the germline V gene (reference sequence), the CDR1 and CDR2 loops are DFQATT and SNEGSKA. Taken from cysteine to phenylalanine, the CDR3 has 13 residues. Only the CDR3 portion is preserved as DNA: 39 bases, with reading frame beginning at the first base. V is trimmed back by 6 bases and J by 8 bases, and the junction contains 8 bases that no gene match accounts for. In regard to this clonotype: The clone's antigen remains unknown. Per-nucleotide qualities are absent, and no much larger clonotype sits a single base away.

Only healthy Caucasian donors were included. Three pairs of female monozygotic twins, all aged roughly 18 to 29 years, were included in the twin cohort. Peripheral blood mononuclear cells were used as the source from which RNA for TCR libraries was isolated. Receptor amplification or capture employed 5' RACE. These reads were obtained on an Illumina HiSeq 2000. Template switching added a universal primer binding site, and the final cDNA carried a unique molecular identifier that allowed TCR cDNA molecules to be counted accurately. Specific primers in the conserved constant-segment region were used to synthesize first-strand cDNA for TCR alpha and beta chains. To control for contamination, every cDNA library was double barcoded, receiving both a SMART-Mk sample barcode and Illumina barcodes. TruSeq adapter sequences, together with Illumina sample barcodes, were added in two successive PCR steps. The TCR alpha and beta cDNA libraries were sequenced on the Illumina HiSeq platform using custom primers. The original methods were these. Raw reads were processed with MiGEC to extract unique molecular identifiers, and MiXCR was used to determine CDR3 positions. For each individual, recombination models were inferred using an EM algorithm with the repgenHMM and IGoR tools. The analysis of shared clonotypes was done with the tcR package in R, with sharing normalized by the product of cloneset sizes. To study raw recombination without the effects of thymic and clonal selection, out-of-frame nonproductive sequences were analyzed. TCRdb passed the public sequencing reads through fastp at Q25 and MiXCR, retaining productive beta sequences. Rows with a matching CDR3 protein are joined into one entry that keeps the most common DNA and genes. The authors' filters were not applied to this entry. This sample holds about 700,000 distinct CDR3 sequences; 8.6% were observed only once. The ten largest clonotypes hold 0.98% of the sample.

These data also featured in a second study, about yellow fever vaccine responses in identical twins. From the second report: According to the authors, in identical twins the way T cells responded to vaccination appeared partly convergent and partly personalized. Focusing on identical twins, the study followed the T cell clones that responded to the vaccine, and did so with precision.

The chain couples TRBV20-1 to TRBJ2-5, with 11 bases matching TRBD2. The sequence was collected from a woman aged 18-29 years in good health. Sequenced material: PBMCs. The CDR3 reads CSAISGGASTQYF. Here is the DNA: TGCAGTGCCATTAGCGGGGGGGCCTCAACCCAGTACTTC.